Each of the 27 T cell receptor beta chains below was sequenced from the same sample in a study of brain T cells in children with intractable seizures. The time point: blood from clinic visit 5 months post-surgery; TSC patient then seizure free. Data came from immunoSEQ multiplex PCR; TCRdb stores just in-frame clones and leaves some out. The sample yields 340,000 or so clones, about 93% seen once. The sequences come from peripheral blood, collected more than 4 months after surgery. The source of these receptors is a boy in the first two years of life with tuberous sclerosis and intractable seizures.

This clone occurred a few times. V usage is TRBV18 and J usage is TRBJ2-2; maybe TRBD1 (6 bases). V was cut by 4 bases and J by 6 bases, with 12 bases left in between. The CDR3 contains 14 residues. The germline gives CDR1 KGHSH, CDR2 LQKENI. Here the CDR3 DNA reads TGTGCCAGCTCACTCCTGGACAGATCCGGGGAGCTGTTTTTT. Translating it yields CASSLLDRSGELFF.

The V call is TRBV7-2, the J call TRBJ1-5; D is undetermined. Germline V lookup: CDR1 SGHTA, CDR2 FQGNSA. This CDR3 has 14 amino acids. The V end was cut by 3 bases, the J end by 4 bases, with 10 bases between. CDR3 sequence reads: CASSLTGRNQPQHF. As DNA, the CDR3 is TGTGCCAGCAGCTTGACTGGCCGAAATCAGCCCCAGCATTTT.

The rearrangement joins TRBV19 to TRBJ1-5; 10 nucleotides agree with TRBD1. The CDR3 sequence is 15 residues long. Trimming cost V 3 bases and J 7 bases; bases outside gene matches: 6. The germline V gene encodes CDR1 LNHDA and CDR2 SQIVND (reference sequence). Written as DNA, the CDR3 is TGTGCCAGTAGTATCGGGGGACAGGGGAGACAGCCCCAGCATTTT. Its translation: CASSIGGQGRQPQHF.

The V and J genes are TRBV28 and TRBJ2-2; a possible D gene is TRBD2 (5 bases). The CDR3 has 16 amino acids. CDR1 is MDHEN, CDR2 SYDVKM, per germline. Between the trimmed V and J ends, which lost 3 bases and 6 bases, there was a span of 17 bases. This CDR3 reads CASSFLRGPGAGELFF. The CDR3 region has the DNA TGTGCCAGCAGTTTTCTCCGCGGGCCCGGGGCCGGGGAGCTGTTTTTT.

CDR3 amino acids: CASTSGTGGTNEQFF. The CDR3 DNA sequence: TGTGCCAGCACCTCGGGGACAGGAGGTACCAATGAGCAGTTCTTC. The chain recombines TRBV6-5 with TRBJ2-1, with 8 bases identical to TRBD1. Germline V gives CDR1 MNHEY, CDR2 SVGAGI. V lost 7 bases to trimming and J lost 6 bases; unmatched junction nucleotides: 11. The CDR3 loop spans 15 amino acids.

V and J are TRBV6-6 and TRBJ1-4, with D maybe TRBD1 (5 bases). V lost 7 bases, J lost 5 bases, and 17 bases lay in between. CDR3 size: 15 residues. Germline CDR1 MNHNY, CDR2 SVGAGI (reference sequence). The CDR3 DNA is TGTGCCAGCACCTGGGGGTCCGGGGTAAATGAAAAACTGTTTTTT. Encoded protein: CASTWGSGVNEKLFF.

The chain uses TRBV6-1 and TRBJ2-3; TRBD2 aligns across 11 bases. V was clipped by 4 bases and J by 2 bases; unmatched bases: 8. Germline lookup yields CDR1 MNHNS and CDR2 SASEGT. The CDR3 runs to 17 residues. CDR3 residues: CASSGEGLAVYTDTQYF. CDR3 nucleotide sequence: TGTGCCAGCAGTGGAGAGGGACTAGCGGTATACACAGATACGCAGTATTTT.

This chain uses TRBV6-2 or TRBV6-3 with TRBJ1-1, with 9 bases fitting TRBD1. The CDR3 length is 12 residues. Losses at the gene ends were 4 bases for V and 11 bases for J; bases not matched to a gene: 5. In germline, CDR1 is MNHEY, CDR2 SVGEGT. As DNA, the CDR3 is TGTGCCAGCAGTTTGGGGACAGGGAAGGCTTTCTTT. Its translation: CASSLGTGKAFF.

V usage is TRBV2 and J usage is TRBJ1-6, with TRBD1 as a possible D gene (6 bases). This CDR3 has 15 amino acids. Germline V gene lookup returns CDR1 SNHLY and CDR2 FYNNEI. Trimming left V 3 bases short and J 3 bases short, with 9 bases between. This CDR3 reads CASSDEGDYNSPLHF. CDR3 bases: TGTGCCAGCAGTGATGAGGGGGACTATAATTCACCCCTCCACTTT.

The V and J genes are TRBV6-2 or TRBV6-3 and TRBJ1-4; tentative D call: TRBD1 (5 bases). CDR3 length: 16 amino acids. V lost 0 bases and J lost 3, with 11 bases in between. Germline-derived CDR1 and CDR2 are MNHEY and SVGEGT. This chain's CDR3 is CASSYSWGSANEKLFF. CDR3 DNA: TGTGCCAGCAGTTACTCTTGGGGCTCAGCTAATGAAAAACTGTTTTTT.

This clone was observed a single time. The CDR3 region is CASSLAGGGTSPDTQYF. Here the CDR3 DNA reads TGTGCCAGCAGCTTAGCGGGGGGTGGGACGTCCCCAGATACGCAGTATTTT. This chain links TRBV7-9 with TRBJ2-3, with D possibly matching TRBD2 (6 bases). Germline CDR1 reads SEHNR; CDR2 reads FQNEAQ (reference sequence). Trimming cost V 0 bases and J 4 bases, with 17 bases left between them. CDR3 size: 17 residues.

V and J are TRBV10-3 and TRBJ2-2; perhaps TRBD2 as D (6 bases). Germline V gives CDR1 ENHRY, CDR2 SYGVKD. V dropped 0 bases and J dropped 8 bases, with 10 bases sitting between them. CDR3 length equals 14 residues. CDR3 protein: CAISESEEGGELFF. The DNA of the CDR3 is TGTGCCATCAGTGAGTCGGAGGAGGGTGGGGAGCTGTTTTTT.

As concerns this clone: Different DNA sequences within this sample yield the same CDR3. This rearrangement joins TRBV30 to TRBJ1-2, with 7 bases identical to TRBD1. Trimming at V came to 1 base and at J to 4 bases, leaving 0 bases not matched to a gene. The CDR3 is 12 amino acids. CDR1 and CDR2 (germline): GTSNPN, SVGIG (reference sequence). CDR3 sequence: CAWSAGGYGYTF. CDR3 sequence (DNA): TGTGCCTGGAGTGCAGGGGGCTATGGCTACACCTTC.

V is TRBV2 and J is TRBJ2-3; D is possibly TRBD1 (5 bases). This CDR3 region has 16 residues. V was cut by 5 bases and J by 0 bases, with 15 bases left in between. The germline V gene has CDR1 SNHLY and CDR2 FYNNEI. CDR3 nucleotide sequence: TGTGCCAGCAGTTTACTCAGGGTGGGGAGCACAGATACGCAGTATTTT. Its protein product is CASSLLRVGSTDTQYF.

V gene TRBV19 combines with J gene TRBJ2-3, with D possibly being TRBD2 (6 bases). CDR1 and CDR2 (germline): LNHDA, SQIVND (reference sequence). V dropped 5 bases and J dropped 1 base, with 10 bases sitting between them. The CDR3 spans 14 residues. The DNA of the CDR3 is TGTGCCAGTAGTTCCGGGAGTGGCACAGATACGCAGTATTTT. This codes for CASSSGSGTDTQYF.

The gene calls are TRBV6-5 and TRBJ2-2; D is perhaps TRBD2 (5 bases). CDR1 MNHEY and CDR2 SVGAGI come from the germline V gene. The germline V and J ends were trimmed by 11 bases and 2 bases, with 12 bases remaining between them. This CDR3 contains 13 residues. CDR3 nucleotide sequence: TGTGCCGCCTTGGACTTTAACACCGGGGAGCTGTTTTTT. Translated: CAALDFNTGELFF.

This chain joins TRBV19 and TRBJ2-1; D may be TRBD1 (6 bases). The germline CDR1 and CDR2 sequences are LNHDA and SQIVND (reference sequence). V gave up 1 base and J gave up 4 bases, with 14 bases separating them. The CDR3 is made up of 16 amino acids. CDR3 bases: TGTGCCAGTAGTATAGCCTCCGGGACAAAATACAATGAGCAGTTCTTC. It translates to CASSIASGTKYNEQFF.

This sequence joins TRBV11-3 and TRBJ2-1; 8 nucleotides align to TRBD2. The CDR3 is made up of 15 amino acids. V was pared by 0 bases and J by 3 bases, with 1 base of the junction left unmatched. Germline V gene lookup returns CDR1 SGHNT and CDR2 YENEEA. The CDR3 DNA follows: TGTGCCAGCAGCTTAGACGGGAGGGGCTACAATGAGCAGTTCTTC. Residues: CASSLDGRGYNEQFF.

V gene TRBV7-9 combines with J gene TRBJ1-1, with D hard to call. The CDR3 has 18 amino acids. Germline V gene sequence: CDR1 SEHNR, CDR2 FQNEAQ (reference sequence). V was trimmed by 5 bases and J by 0 bases, leaving 22 bases between them. CDR3 sequence (DNA): TGTGCCAGCAGCCCATTAGTTGGGATGTCAAAGATGAACACTGAAGCTTTCTTT. Protein product: CASSPLVGMSKMNTEAFF.

The genes are TRBV3-1 (or the pseudogene TRBV3-2) and TRBJ1-1; no clear D. Germline loops: CDR1 LGHDT, CDR2 YNNKEL (reference sequence). V lost 0 bases and J 7 bases, leaving 9 bases between the germline ends. This CDR3 contains 13 residues. The DNA for the CDR3 is TGTGCCAGCAGCCAAGATCCCCCAGGTGAAGCTTTCTTT. Its translation is CASSQDPPGEAFF.

The chain uses TRBV5-1 and TRBJ1-6; D is unclear. V lost 0 bases to trimming and J lost 2 bases, with 9 bases between them. CDR3 size: 16 residues. CDR1 and CDR2 (germline): SGHRS, YFSETQ. The CDR3 here is CASSLGRRTYNSPLHF. Written as DNA, the CDR3 is TGCGCCAGCAGCTTGGGGAGGCGGACCTATAATTCACCCCTCCACTTT.

The CDR3 loop reads CASGPRSGDYEQYF. The CDR3 nucleotides read TGTGCCAGCGGCCCTCGCAGCGGCGACTACGAGCAGTACTTC. The chain links TRBV13 to TRBJ2-7, with a weak D call TRBD2 (5 bases). Germline V gene sequence: CDR1 PRHDT, CDR2 FYEKMQ (reference sequence). The CDR3 contains 14 residues. The V end lost 8 bases, the J end lost 3 bases, and 17 bases lay between the germline ends.

The CDR3 DNA reads TGTGCCAGCAGGAACGGCAGGGGGGGAGCTTTCTTT. It translates to CASRNGRGGAFF. The rearrangement joins TRBV2 to TRBJ1-1, with 7 bases aligning to TRBD1. This CDR3 has 12 amino acids. V was pared by 6 bases and J by 10 bases, with 8 bases of the junction left unmatched. The germline CDR1 and CDR2 sequences are SNHLY and FYNNEI.

This clone was counted once. The chain couples TRBV19 to TRBJ1-1; tentatively, D is TRBD1 (6 bases). V was clipped by 10 bases and J by 6 bases, with 27 bases between them. CDR3 length: 16 amino acids. Germline V gives CDR1 LNHDA, CDR2 SQIVND (reference sequence). The CDR3, as DNA: TGTGCCACCGAGGGGGAAAGAGGGGGTATCTTATCTGAAGCTTTCTTT. It translates to CATEGERGGILSEAFF.

V is TRBV7-9 and J is TRBJ2-7, with 10 positions matching TRBD1. Germline CDR1 reads SEHNR; CDR2 reads FQNEAQ (reference sequence). Losses at the gene ends were 5 bases for V and 2 bases for J; bases not matched to a gene: 12. The CDR3 consists of 17 residues. CDR3 DNA: TGTGCCAGCAGCCAAACCCTGGGACAGGGGTCTGCCTACGAGCAGTACTTC. It codes for CASSQTLGQGSAYEQYF.

This clone was counted a single time. The genes are TRBV30 and TRBJ1-1; no clear D. CDR3 size: 12 residues. V lost 3 bases and J 6 bases, leaving 11 bases between the germline ends. Looked up from germline, CDR1 is GTSNPN and CDR2 is SVGIG (reference sequence). The CDR3: CAWSRRGAEAFF. DNA for the CDR3: TGTGCCTGGAGCCGGCGGGGAGCTGAAGCTTTCTTT.

The chain employs TRBV13 and TRBJ2-7; 10 nucleotides agree with TRBD1. The V gene's germline CDR1 is PRHDT and CDR2 FYEKMQ (reference sequence). With V trimmed by 4 bases and J by 5 bases, 11 bases remained unmatched. This CDR3 has 16 amino acids. CDR3 amino acids: CASSSRGGTGVHEQYF. In DNA form, the CDR3 reads TGTGCCAGCAGCTCACGGGGGGGGACAGGGGTCCACGAGCAGTACTTC.